The present TCR beta chain was sequenced within a study of shared clonotypes between healthy human individuals. Study-wide results and limits: Limited genetic and exposure-history diversity came from having few donors. Expectations were that clonotype sharing among donors would be affected by sequencing depth.

Donation came from healthy HIV-negative adults that had no recent acute infections or vaccinations. Sequencing was performed with immunoSEQ multiplex PCR; in TCRdb, only in-frame clones are kept and a portion is missing. The table includes under 300,000 clones, 60% to 80% detected once. Details on this clone: Its antigen is still unknown.

The CDR3 is 13 residues long. Trimming shortened V by 2 bases and J by 5 bases, and 9 bases separated the two germline ends. The germline CDR1 and CDR2 sequences are LGHNA and YNFKEQ. This TCR was sampled from a man aged 25-40 years in good health. V usage is TRBV4-2 and J usage is TRBJ1-2, with unresolved D. The sample was memory CD4+ T cells sorted from blood. Subset specified: CD45RA-negative fraction. The CDR3 here is CASSQPDGYGYTF. The CDR3 DNA reads as TGTGCCAGCAGCCAACCAGACGGATATGGCTACACCTTC.